This TCR beta chain came from a study of T-cell reconstitution after alpha-beta-depleted transplantation in children. Study outcomes and limitations: At one year after transplant, newly produced T cells mostly accounted for T-cell counts and diversity. Alpha-beta T cells present about two months after transplant were reported to originate from several hundred expanded graft clones.

The CDR3 is 11 amino acids. V was trimmed by 6 bases and J by 3 bases, leaving 6 bases between them. With respect to this clonotype: Its antigen remains unidentified.

The library targeted TCRbeta and was prepared with unique molecular identifiers. TCRdb passed the PCR reads through MiXCR, listing each CDR3 protein once. Here the sample spans about 200,000 distinct CDR3 sequences, about a sixth being singletons. This clonotype was obtained from a male patient between 2 and 10 years old who had a stem cell transplant for acute lymphoblastic leukemia, so the T cells may come from the graft donor. The chain links TRBV12-3 or TRBV12-4 to TRBJ2-7; D call uncertain. Sequencing was performed on PBMCs, mostly from graft donor cells, taken 360 days after TCRalphabeta/CD19-depleted stem cell transplant. The CDR3 reads CASRGNYEQYF. CDR3 bases: TGTGCCAGCAGGGGAAACTACGAGCAGTACTTC.